This entry lists 27 T cell receptor beta chains sequenced from one sample in a study of shared clonotypes between healthy human individuals. The protocol was immunoSEQ multiplex PCR, while the TCRdb copy is restricted to in-frame clones and leaves out a portion. The sample has over 95,000 clones; around 68% are singletons. Sequenced material: memory CD8+ T cells sorted from blood. Subset here: CD45RO+ cells pooled with CCR7-negative TemRA cells. Source of these receptors: a woman aged 30 to 39 in good health.

The chain combines TRBV5-6 with TRBJ1-1; D gene ambiguous. V was clipped by 0 bases and J by 1 base, with 7 bases between them. The CDR3 has 14 amino acids. Germline CDR1 is SGHDT and CDR2 is YYEEEE. The CDR3 bases are TGTGCCAGCAGCTTGGAATTTAGGAACACTGAAGCTTTCTTT. Protein sequence: CASSLEFRNTEAFF.

The gene calls are TRBV2 and TRBJ1-3, with a weak D call TRBD1 (5 bases). V lost 8 bases and J lost 0, with 14 bases in between. The length of the CDR3 is 15 residues. Per the germline V gene, CDR1 is SNHLY and CDR2 is FYNNEI. CDR3 residues: CASQGPQTSGNTIYF. The CDR3 bases are TGTGCCAGCCAGGGCCCCCAAACCTCTGGAAACACCATATATTTT.

Points on this clone: The sample contains more than one DNA sequence encoding this CDR3. For the CDR3, the DNA is TGTGCCAGCAGTAAACTGTGCAGGGGGCCAGCTAGTGGGGCCAACGTCCTGACTTTC. Translating gives CASSKLCRGPASGANVLTF. V gene TRBV6-7 combines with J gene TRBJ2-6; 8 positions agree with TRBD1. TRBV6-7 is designated an ORF whose function remains uncertain. This CDR3 has 19 residues. Trimming at V came to 5 bases and at J to 3 bases, leaving 15 bases not matched to a gene.

By proportion, this clone is medium-sized. The chain has TRBV6-1 and TRBJ2-2; TRBD1 matches 12 bases. CDR1 MNHNS and CDR2 SASEGT come from the germline V gene. J gave up 6 bases and V 3 bases, and 2 bases lay outside the gene matches. The CDR3 length is 15 residues. The CDR3 region is CASSEGQGAPGELFF. The CDR3 DNA reads TGTGCCAGCAGTGAGGGACAGGGGGCCCCCGGGGAGCTGTTTTTT.

The chain uses TRBV4-1 and TRBJ1-2; D perhaps matches TRBD1 (6 bases). Trimming shortened V by 4 bases and J by 6 bases, and 15 bases separated the two germline ends. Germline CDR1 MGHRA, CDR2 YSYEKL. The CDR3 contains 14 residues. This CDR3 reads CASSPSGTTHGYTF. Written as DNA, the CDR3 is TGCGCCAGCAGCCCCAGCGGGACAACTCATGGCTACACCTTC.

The rearrangement uses TRBV7-9 and TRBJ2-7; 7 nucleotides line up with TRBD1. Per the germline V gene, CDR1 is SEHNR and CDR2 is FQNEAQ (reference sequence). J gave up 0 bases and V 5 bases, and 4 bases lay outside the gene matches. This CDR3 is built from 14 residues. The CDR3 protein is CASSADRDSYEQYF. As DNA, the CDR3 is TGTGCCAGCAGCGCCGACAGGGACTCCTACGAGCAGTACTTC.

V and J are TRBV6-1 and TRBJ2-7; the match to TRBD1 covers 11 bases. Losses at the gene ends were 7 bases for V and 4 bases for J; bases not matched to a gene: 9. Germline-derived CDR1 and CDR2 are MNHNS and SASEGT. CDR3 length equals 15 residues. The CDR3 loop is CASKLRTGGLYEQYF. The CDR3 DNA follows: TGTGCCAGCAAGCTGAGGACAGGGGGCCTATACGAGCAGTACTTC.

With regard to this clone: It may be a read error: a sequence one base away is much more abundant. This chain's CDR3 is CASSQNSHGESGANVLTF. In DNA form, the CDR3 reads TGTGCCAGCAGCCAAAACAGTCACGGGGAATCTGGGGCCAACGTCCTGACTTTC. V gene TRBV11-1 combines with J gene TRBJ2-6; weak D call: TRBD2 (5 bases). The CDR3 sequence is 18 residues long. Trimming stripped 5 bases from V and 1 base from J, with 18 bases between. CDR1 and CDR2 from the germline V gene are SGHAT and FQDESV (reference sequence).

This clone occurred a few times. V and J are TRBV5-1 and TRBJ2-3; TRBD1 agrees at 9 bases. J lost 4 bases, V lost 0 bases, and 6 bases had no gene match. The germline CDR1 and CDR2 sequences are SGHRS and YFSETQ. This CDR3 comprises 16 residues. The CDR3 protein is CASSLAGGQGADTQYF. CDR3 in DNA: TGCGCCAGCAGCTTGGCCGGGGGACAGGGTGCAGATACGCAGTATTTT.

This clone was seen a few times. DNA for the CDR3: TGTGCCAGCAGCGTAGGAGGGGGCGGATACGAGCAGTACTTC. Residues: CASSVGGGGYEQYF. The rearrangement links TRBV9 to TRBJ2-7; 7 nucleotides align to TRBD1. In germline, CDR1 is SGDLS, CDR2 YYNGEE. Losses at the gene ends were 0 bases for V and 4 bases for J; bases not matched to a gene: 4. CDR3 length equals 14 residues.

This chain connects TRBV25-1 to TRBJ2-5; 13 nucleotides agree with TRBD2. CDR1 and CDR2 from the germline V gene are MGHDK and SYGVNS. J was trimmed by 3 bases and V by 6 bases; bases with no gene match: 10. The CDR3 is made up of 17 amino acids. CDR3 nucleotides: TGTGCCAGCAGCCCACCGGGGACTAGCGGGACCGAAGAGACCCAGTACTTC. Protein sequence: CASSPPGTSGTEETQYF.

The chain joins TRBV27 to TRBJ2-5; 10 nucleotides line up with TRBD1. The length of the CDR3 is 15 residues. The germline CDR1 and CDR2 sequences are MNHEY and SMNVEV (reference sequence). J gave up 4 bases and V 2 bases, and 4 bases lay outside the gene matches. This CDR3 reads CASSLGTGAVETQYF. The CDR3 DNA reads TGTGCCAGCAGTTTAGGGACAGGGGCCGTAGAGACCCAGTACTTC.

The chain recombines TRBV11-1 with TRBJ2-1, with D tentatively TRBD1 (5 bases). Germline V gene data show CDR1 as SGHAT and CDR2 as FQDESV (reference sequence). The CDR3 contains 13 residues. Trimming removed 6 bases at V and 4 bases at J, with 10 bases between. CDR3 nucleotide sequence: TGTGCCAGCAGAAGCGCAGGGTACAATGAGCAGTTCTTC. Protein sequence: CASRSAGYNEQFF.

The chain couples TRBV5-5 to TRBJ1-2; D remains unclear. This CDR3 has 14 residues. Per the germline V gene, CDR1 is SGHKS and CDR2 is YYEKEE (reference sequence). V shed 4 bases and J shed 5 bases, with 15 bases lying between them. As DNA, the CDR3 is TGTGCCAGCAGCAAGTCCATCCCGGGGTATGGCTACACCTTC. Translation gives CASSKSIPGYGYTF.

The V and J genes are TRBV20-1 and TRBJ1-1; D ambiguous. V dropped 2 bases and J dropped 3 bases, with 4 bases sitting between them. This CDR3 is built from 11 residues. Germline CDR1 reads DFQATT; CDR2 reads SNEGSKA (reference sequence). CDR3 loop: CSARRDTEAFF. As DNA, the CDR3 is TGCAGTGCTAGAAGGGACACTGAAGCTTTCTTT.

V and J are TRBV5-4 and TRBJ1-1; 8 bases line up with TRBD1. CDR3 length equals 16 residues. V gave up 0 bases and J gave up 1 base; unmatched junction bases: 5. The germline CDR1 and CDR2 sequences are SGHNT and YYREEE (reference sequence). The CDR3 sequence: CASSLGAGGRNTEAFF. In DNA form, the CDR3 reads TGTGCCAGCAGCTTGGGTGCAGGGGGCAGGAACACTGAAGCTTTCTTT.

The chain carries TRBV27 and TRBJ2-3; weak D call: TRBD2 (6 bases). Trimming took 3 bases from V and 5 from J, leaving 12 bases between them. This CDR3 region has 14 residues. Germline CDR1 is MNHEY and CDR2 is SMNVEV (reference sequence). CDR3 loop: CASSLITSLDTQYF. For the CDR3, the DNA is TGTGCCAGCAGTTTGATCACTAGCTTAGATACGCAGTATTTT.

This rearrangement joins TRBV27 to TRBJ2-2; 7 nucleotides match TRBD2. The germline gives CDR1 MNHEY, CDR2 SMNVEV (reference sequence). J was trimmed by 4 bases and V by 6 bases; bases with no gene match: 8. CDR3 length equals 15 residues. In nucleotides, the CDR3 is TGTGCCAGCAGAAAGCGGGACGAGGGCACCGGGGAGCTGTTTTTT. The encoded protein is CASRKRDEGTGELFF.

A single count supports this clone. The V gene is TRBV6-5, the J gene TRBJ2-1; D gene unclear. Germline CDR1 MNHEY, CDR2 SVGAGI. This CDR3 is 16 amino acids long. V lost 4 bases and J 2 bases, leaving 15 bases between the germline ends. The CDR3 protein is CASSSQQRSPYNEQFF. Written as DNA, the CDR3 is TGTGCCAGCAGTTCTCAACAGCGATCCCCCTACAATGAGCAGTTCTTC.

V and J are TRBV15 and TRBJ2-2, with TRBD2 identical over 9 bases. Unmatched junction bases numbered 6, after V lost 0 bases and J lost 4 bases. The germline gives CDR1 LNHNV, CDR2 YYDKDF (reference sequence). CDR3 length: 17 amino acids. The DNA for the CDR3 is TGTGCCACCAGCAGAGATCGTTTAGCGGGAGTCACCGGGGAGCTGTTTTTT. Its protein product is CATSRDRLAGVTGELFF.

V gene TRBV28 combines with J gene TRBJ1-2; 7 nucleotides align to TRBD1. The germline gives CDR1 MDHEN, CDR2 SYDVKM. The CDR3 sequence is 13 residues long. Germline trimming cut 9 bases from V and 3 bases from J; bases unmatched to any gene: 7. In nucleotides, the CDR3 is TGTGCCAGTCGACAGGGTGTTTACTATGGCTACACCTTC. Protein sequence: CASRQGVYYGYTF.

The chain uses TRBV15 and TRBJ2-3; 8 bases line up with TRBD2. The ends lost 0 bases at V and 4 bases at J; junction bases unmatched: 9. CDR1 is LNHNV and CDR2 is YYDKDF in the germline V gene (reference sequence). The CDR3 has 17 amino acids. CDR3 in amino acids: CATSRELAEPPSDTQYF. The CDR3 DNA follows: TGTGCCACCAGCAGAGAACTAGCGGAGCCCCCCTCAGATACGCAGTATTTT.

The rearrangement joins TRBV25-1 to TRBJ2-4, with TRBD2 identical over 7 bases. The CDR3 length is 15 residues. The J segment lost 2 bases and the V segment lost 3 bases, leaving 4 bases of the junction unmatched. Germline V gene lookup returns CDR1 MGHDK and CDR2 SYGVNS. The CDR3 DNA follows: TGTGCCAGCAGTGAGACTAGCTCATCCAAAAACATTCAGTACTTC. Translating it yields CASSETSSSKNIQYF.

The genes are TRBV4-1 and TRBJ2-1; 13 bases match TRBD2. In germline, CDR1 is MGHRA, CDR2 YSYEKL. The CDR3 runs to 15 residues. After removal of 3 bases from V and 6 bases from J, the junction contained 2 bases not matched to a gene. The DNA of the CDR3 is TGCGCCAGCAGCCATTGGACTAGCGGGAGCAATGAGCAGTTCTTC. It yields the protein CASSHWTSGSNEQFF.

The CDR3 bases are TGTGCCAGTAGTATTAGGGGGCGCGGGCTGGTAGATGAAGCTTTCTTT. Translating it yields CASSIRGRGLVDEAFF. The rearrangement links TRBV19 to TRBJ1-1; 7 bases match TRBD1. Germline values: CDR1 LNHDA, CDR2 SQIVND (reference sequence). V shed 3 bases, J shed 7 bases, and the junction held 14 bases outside the gene matches. The CDR3 consists of 16 residues.

This rearrangement joins TRBV5-1 to TRBJ2-7, with TRBD2 identical over 7 bases. CDR3 length equals 14 residues. Looked up from germline, CDR1 is SGHRS and CDR2 is YFSETQ. V dropped 2 bases and J dropped 3; count of bases not matched to a gene: 5. CDR3: CASSFLADIYEQYF. In nucleotides, the CDR3 is TGCGCCAGCAGCTTCCTAGCGGACATCTACGAGCAGTACTTC.

CDR3 amino acids: CASSSVGGSSNTEAFF. The CDR3 coding sequence is TGTGCCAGCAGCTCCGTCGGCGGATCTTCGAACACTGAAGCTTTCTTT. The chain is built from TRBV7-9 and TRBJ1-1, with D hard to call. The CDR3 has 16 residues. V shed 4 bases and J shed 1 base, with 16 bases lying between them. In germline, CDR1 is SEHNR, CDR2 FQNEAQ (reference sequence).